Sequencing of this T cell receptor beta chain was carried out in a study of identical twins. The CDR3 runs to 11 residues. Germline assignment: CDR1 SNHLY and CDR2 FYNNEI. The junction had 7 bases not matched to a gene; V was cut back by 7 bases and J by 13 bases. In TCRdb, the 5' RACE reads were re-called with MiXCR into one record per CDR3 protein. Found here are 1.5 million to 2 million distinct CDR3 sequences, under 35% of them singletons; the top ten hold over 0.25%. This clonotype was counted only a few times. The chain links TRBV2 to TRBJ2-5; TRBD1 aligns across 9 bases. The TCR sequence derives from a newborn girl in good health. The specimen sequenced was cord blood. CDR3 protein: CASKSTGGPYF. The CDR3 DNA sequence: TGTGCCAGCAAAAGCACAGGGGGCCCGTACTTC.